Listed here is a single T cell receptor beta chain. The data originate from a study of early T cells in non-severe SARS-CoV-2 infection. This CDR3 region has 16 residues. Trimming cost V 2 bases and J 1 base, with 13 bases left between them. Per the germline V gene, CDR1 is MGHRA and CDR2 is YSYEKL. TCRdb reprocessed the 5' RACE reads via MiXCR and lists one record per CDR3 protein. The table includes tens of thousands of distinct CDR3 sequences, approximately 10% detected once. The genes are TRBV4-1 and TRBJ2-3; perhaps TRBD2 as D (7 bases). Sample: whole blood, taken at baseline. This TCR derives from an adult who was a healthcare worker with PCR-confirmed SARS-CoV-2 infection or an uninfected control (not recorded which). CDR3 residues: CASSQWGGARTDTQYF. The CDR3 region has the DNA TGCGCCAGCAGCCAATGGGGGGGCGCACGCACAGATACGCAGTATTTT.